This TCR beta chain was sequenced for a study of T cell changes during pregnancy in multiple sclerosis. This clone was seen a few times. The method was immunoSEQ multiplex PCR; TCRdb's version includes in-frame clones alone and lacks a portion of them. The repertoire holds about 100,000 clones, with about 90% as singletons. The clonotype comes from a female donor with multiple sclerosis, enrolled in a pregnancy study. The starting material was peripheral blood, obtained after pregnancy.

The CDR3 reads CASSPSRSIGYEQYF. The CDR3 nucleotides are TGTGCCAGCAGCCCCAGCAGGTCTATTGGCTACGAGCAGTACTTC. The V and J genes are TRBV7-2 and TRBJ2-7; no firm D call. Trimming shortened V by 5 bases and J by 3 bases, and 17 bases separated the two germline ends. The CDR3 length is 15 residues. Germline V gives CDR1 SGHTA, CDR2 FQGNSA.